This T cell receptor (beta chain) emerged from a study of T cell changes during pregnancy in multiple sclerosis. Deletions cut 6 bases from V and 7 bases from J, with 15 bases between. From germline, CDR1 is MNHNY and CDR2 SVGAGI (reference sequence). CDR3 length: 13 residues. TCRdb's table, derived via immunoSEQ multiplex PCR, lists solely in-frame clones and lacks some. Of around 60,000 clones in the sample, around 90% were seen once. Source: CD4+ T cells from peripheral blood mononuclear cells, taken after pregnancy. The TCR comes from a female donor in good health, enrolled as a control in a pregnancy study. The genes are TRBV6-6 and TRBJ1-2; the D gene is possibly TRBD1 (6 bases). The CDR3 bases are TGTGCCAGCAGCGTAACAGGGTCGGGTGGCTACACCTTC. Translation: CASSVTGSGGYTF.